These 24 T cell receptor beta chains were sequenced from one sample in a study of response to subunit inactivated influenza vaccine. Each CDR3 protein gets one entry after TCRdb re-called the RT-PCR reads with MiXCR. The data contain 500,000 or so distinct CDR3 sequences, 9.5% to 12% of them singletons. The sequenced sample was PBMCs from blood, obtained roughly 46 days after vaccination. These receptor sequences come from a man in his fifties who received an inactivated influenza vaccine.

This chain uses TRBV7-9 with TRBJ2-7; TRBD1 aligns across 8 bases. The CDR3 is made up of 16 amino acids. V gave up 1 base and J gave up 4 bases; unmatched junction bases: 9. CDR1 and CDR2 (germline): SEHNR, FQNEAQ (reference sequence). The CDR3 is CASSLGSTGAAYEQYF. For the CDR3, the DNA is TGTGCCAGCAGCTTAGGGTCGACAGGGGCCGCATACGAGCAGTACTTC.

This chain links TRBV15 with TRBJ2-7; D gene uncertain. CDR1 and CDR2 from the germline V gene are LNHNV and YYDKDF (reference sequence). V was clipped by 1 base and J by 4 bases, with 11 bases between them. This CDR3 is 14 amino acids long. For the CDR3, the DNA is TGTGCCACCAGCAGAGCCCGAGGTAGTTACGAGCAGTACTTC. This translates into CATSRARGSYEQYF.

This clonotype was picked up many times. This chain uses TRBV12-3 or TRBV12-4 with TRBJ1-5; D uncertain. There are 14 residues in the CDR3. Trimming took off 5 bases at V and 0 bases at J, with 8 bases between the two ends. CDR3 in amino acids: CASSTDGSNQPQHF. CDR3 in DNA: TGTGCCAGCAGTACTGACGGTAGCAATCAGCCCCAGCATTTT.

There are a few counts of this clonotype. As DNA, the CDR3 is TGTGCCAGCAGCTTAGGCGTGGGTGGGACTAGACATACCGCTGGCATTCAGTACTTC. This translates into CASSLGVGGTRHTAGIQYF. The J gene is TRBJ2-4, the V gene TRBV11-1; the match to TRBD2 covers 8 bases. Germline-derived CDR1 and CDR2 are SGHAT and FQDESV (reference sequence). V was clipped by 1 base and J by 9 bases; unmatched bases: 20. This CDR3 has 19 residues.

This clonotype was seen repeatedly, ten times or more. The chain combines TRBV12-3 or TRBV12-4 with TRBJ2-3; 8 nucleotides match TRBD1. V trimming: 1 base; J trimming: 4 bases; junction bases outside the gene matches: 7. The CDR3 covers 16 residues. CDR3 sequence (DNA): TGTGCCAGCAGTTTAGGACAGGGGATAAGTGCAGATACGCAGTATTTT. This sequence encodes CASSLGQGISADTQYF.

The gene calls are TRBV5-1 and TRBJ2-7, with D perhaps TRBD1 or TRBD2 (5 bases each). CDR1 SGHRS and CDR2 YFSETQ come from the germline V gene. V was shortened by 3 bases and J by 2 bases, with 15 bases between the two germline ends. This CDR3 region has 15 residues. This CDR3 is CASSSGQGVPYEQYF. The CDR3 DNA sequence: TGCGCCAGCAGCTCGGGGCAGGGTGTGCCCTACGAGCAGTACTTC.

This clonotype was observed a handful of times. This sequence joins TRBV10-1 and TRBJ2-1, with 7 bases aligning to TRBD2. The germline V gene encodes CDR1 WNHNN and CDR2 SYGVQD (reference sequence). The V segment lost 4 bases and the J segment 7 bases; nucleotides outside the gene matches: 10. This CDR3 region has 15 residues. DNA for the CDR3: TGCGCCAGCAGTGGACCGCGGAGCGGGGTAAATGAGCAGTTCTTC. It specifies CASSGPRSGVNEQFF.

The chain links TRBV28 to TRBJ2-7; 11 bases line up with TRBD2. The V and J ends lost 8 bases and 0 bases, in that order; junction bases with no gene match: 3. The length of the CDR3 is 14 residues. CDR1 MDHEN and CDR2 SYDVKM come from the germline V gene. CDR3 loop: CASGSGGASYEQYF. The CDR3 DNA is TGTGCCAGCGGTAGCGGGGGGGCCTCCTACGAGCAGTACTTC.

This clonotype turned up a few times. The chain carries TRBV3-1 and TRBJ2-7; tentatively, D is TRBD2 (6 bases). This CDR3 has 15 amino acids. Deletions cut 0 bases from V and 2 bases from J, with 11 bases between. Germline assignment: CDR1 LGHDT and CDR2 YNNKEL (reference sequence). CDR3 loop: CASSQDVGGPYEQYF. The CDR3 nucleotides read TGTGCCAGCAGCCAAGACGTGGGAGGACCCTACGAGCAGTACTTC.

Concerning this clonotype itself: Being one base from a much bigger clone, this may be a read error. This chain joins TRBV12-3 or TRBV12-4 and TRBJ2-2; D might be TRBD2 (5 bases). V dropped 2 bases and J dropped 9 bases, with 16 bases sitting between them. The CDR3 has 15 residues. This chain's CDR3 is CASSLQDSAHWELFF. The CDR3 DNA reads TGTGCCAGCAGTTTACAGGACTCAGCCCACTGGGAGCTGTTTTTT.

This clonotype was detected many times. For the CDR3, the DNA is TGTGCCAGCAGTACCAGGGAGGGTCAGCCCCAGCATTTT. It yields the protein CASSTREGQPQHF. This chain links TRBV12-3 or TRBV12-4 with TRBJ1-5; TRBD1 is a possible D gene (5 bases). The CDR3 covers 13 residues. Trimming stripped 5 bases from V and 6 bases from J, with 11 bases between.

The J gene is TRBJ1-1, the V gene TRBV5-1; 9 bases agree with TRBD1. From germline, CDR1 is SGHRS and CDR2 YFSETQ. The V gene end was trimmed by 0 bases and the J gene end by 4 bases; junction bases not matched to a gene: 13. CDR3 length: 18 residues. The CDR3 loop reads CASSLGQGVFFRGTEAFF. The CDR3 DNA is TGCGCCAGCAGCTTGGGACAGGGGGTCTTCTTTAGGGGCACTGAAGCTTTCTTT. Drawing the rest from reference TRBV5-1 and TRBJ1-1, the complete variable domain is KAGVTQTPRYLIKTRGQQVTLSCSPISGHRSVSWYQQTPGQGLQFLFEYFSETQRNKGNFPGRFSGRQFSNSRSEMNVSTLELGDSALYLCASSLGQGVFFRGTEAFFGQGTRLTVV.

The J gene is TRBJ2-7, the V gene TRBV20-1, with 7 bases fitting TRBD1. This CDR3 spans 16 amino acids. Germline-derived CDR1 and CDR2 are DFQATT and SNEGSKA (reference sequence). J was trimmed by 9 bases and V by 0 bases; bases with no gene match: 17. The CDR3, as DNA: TGCAGTGCTAGAGATGGTGCGAGGACAGGCCATATCATGCAGTACTTC. Amino acids: CSARDGARTGHIMQYF.

V and J are TRBV21-1 and TRBJ2-3; TRBD1 reflects the table's D call only, with no check against the DNA. TRBV21-1 is annotated as a pseudogene. The CDR3 sequence is 15 residues long. CDR3 bases: TGTGCCACCGGGGTAGGACCTTACACCCCAGATACGCAGTATTTT. Amino acid sequence: CATGVGPYTPDTQYF.

Ten or more counts support this clonotype. CDR3 sequence: CSARDVIEGAFF. DNA of the CDR3: TGCAGTGCTAGAGACGTAATTGAAGGAGCTTTCTTT. The rearrangement links TRBV20-1 to TRBJ1-1; D unclear. Germline CDR1 reads DFQATT; CDR2 reads SNEGSKA (reference sequence). CDR3 size: 12 residues. V was trimmed by 0 bases and J by 10 bases, leaving 12 bases between them.

The J gene is TRBJ1-2, the V gene TRBV6-1; unclear D gene. Trimming pared 4 bases from V and 3 bases from J, leaving 6 bases between. Germline-derived CDR1 and CDR2 are MNHNS and SASEGT. The CDR3 spans 12 residues. The CDR3 sequence: CASSGSDYGYTF. The CDR3 DNA sequence: TGTGCCAGCAGTGGGTCGGACTATGGCTACACCTTC.

Many counts were recorded for this clonotype. This chain connects TRBV20-1 to TRBJ1-2; TRBD1 aligns across 7 bases. Germline CDR1 reads DFQATT; CDR2 reads SNEGSKA (reference sequence). The CDR3 runs to 11 residues. The V and J ends lost 6 bases and 6 bases, in that order; junction bases with no gene match: 4. The CDR3, as DNA: TGCAGTGCCATGCAGGGGGATGGCTACACCTTC. This sequence encodes CSAMQGDGYTF.

The rearrangement joins TRBV7-8 to TRBJ2-4; D is undetermined. CDR3 length: 15 amino acids. CDR1 is SGHVS and CDR2 is FQNEAQ in the germline V gene. The V end lost 5 bases, the J end lost 8 bases, and 19 bases lay between the germline ends. In nucleotides, the CDR3 is TGTGCCAGCAGCCCCCGCGTCCAGGTTGGAGACATTCAGTACTTC. It specifies CASSPRVQVGDIQYF.

Only a few counts were recorded for this clonotype. The chain combines TRBV4-3 with TRBJ1-6; D not certain. The CDR3 length is 17 residues. CDR1 LGHNA and CDR2 YSLEER come from the germline V gene. Between the trimmed V and J ends, which lost 2 bases and 7 bases, there was a span of 18 bases. The CDR3 spells CASSQLYGPPRNSPLHF. The CDR3 bases are TGCGCCAGCAGCCAACTATACGGGCCCCCCAGGAATTCACCCCTCCACTTT.

Ten or more counts support this clonotype. This sequence joins TRBV28 and TRBJ2-1; D remains ambiguous. The V end lost 8 bases, the J end lost 6 bases, and 8 bases lay between the germline ends. Germline V gene lookup returns CDR1 MDHEN and CDR2 SYDVKM. The CDR3 is made up of 11 amino acids. The CDR3 here is CASLTANEQFF. The CDR3 DNA sequence: TGTGCCAGCCTCACTGCCAATGAGCAGTTCTTC.

This clonotype was seen repeatedly, ten times or more. This rearrangement joins TRBV6-1 to TRBJ1-2; D gene ambiguous. Deletions cut 8 bases from V and 0 bases from J, with 10 bases between. Germline-derived CDR1 and CDR2 are MNHNS and SASEGT. The CDR3 is 13 residues long. This CDR3 reads CASWRRANYGYTF. In DNA form, the CDR3 reads TGTGCCAGCTGGCGTCGAGCTAACTATGGCTACACCTTC.

This clonotype has at least ten counts. The rearrangement uses TRBV7-2 and TRBJ2-7, with 10 bases matching TRBD1. Trimming removed 6 bases from V and 6 bases from J; junction bases left unmatched: 11. The germline CDR1 and CDR2 sequences are SGHTA and FQGNSA. This CDR3 is built from 15 residues. CDR3 bases: TGTGCCAGCAGTTCCGACAGGGGGCAGGGGGGCGAGCAGTACTTC. It codes for CASSSDRGQGGEQYF.

The rearrangement uses TRBV6-1 and TRBJ2-5; 8 bases line up with TRBD2. The CDR3 totals 16 residues. V lost 6 bases to trimming and J lost 5 bases; unmatched junction nucleotides: 14. Germline lookup yields CDR1 MNHNS and CDR2 SASEGT. The CDR3 DNA follows: TGTGCCAGCAGCCGCGGGACGGGGGGGTCGTGGGAGACCCAGTACTTC. This sequence encodes CASSRGTGGSWETQYF.

This clonotype was detected only a few times. The chain carries TRBV7-2 and TRBJ2-7; 11 nucleotides line up with TRBD2. J gave up 7 bases and V 2 bases, and 7 bases lay outside the gene matches. This CDR3 contains 15 residues. The germline gives CDR1 SGHTA, CDR2 FQGNSA. The chain's CDR3 is CASSLTRLAGMEQYF. CDR3 nucleotides: TGTGCCAGCAGCTTAACCCGACTAGCGGGGATGGAGCAGTACTTC.